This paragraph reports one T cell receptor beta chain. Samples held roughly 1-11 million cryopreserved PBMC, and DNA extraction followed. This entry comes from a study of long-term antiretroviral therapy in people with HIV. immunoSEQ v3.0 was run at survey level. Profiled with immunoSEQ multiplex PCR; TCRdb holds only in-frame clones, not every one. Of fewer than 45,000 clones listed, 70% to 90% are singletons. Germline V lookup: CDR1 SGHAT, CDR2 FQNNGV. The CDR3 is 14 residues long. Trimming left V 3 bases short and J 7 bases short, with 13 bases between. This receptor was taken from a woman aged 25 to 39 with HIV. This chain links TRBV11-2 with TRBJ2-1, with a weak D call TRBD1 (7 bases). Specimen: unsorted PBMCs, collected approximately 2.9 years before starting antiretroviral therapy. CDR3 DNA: TGTGCCAGCAGCTTTACTGCAGGGGGGAATGAGCAGTTCTTC. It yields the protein CASSFTAGGNEQFF.